The 16 T cell receptor beta chains presented below share a single source sample, sequenced in a study of long-term antiretroviral therapy in people with HIV. Researchers report immunoSEQ v3.0 was run at survey level. Some clones are missing from TCRdb's copy, which holds only in-frame ones; the method was immunoSEQ multiplex PCR. The table lists roughly 16,000 clones, around 81% of them singletons, with 8.8% in the top ten. Material: unsorted PBMCs, obtained 0.3 years before starting antiretroviral therapy. These receptors originate from a middle-aged man with HIV.

The chain is built from TRBV9 and TRBJ2-1; the D call may be TRBD1 or TRBD2 (5 bases each). The CDR3 is 15 residues long. Trimming took off 2 bases at V and 0 bases at J, with 9 bases between the two ends. Germline-derived CDR1 and CDR2 are SGDLS and YYNGEE. As DNA, the CDR3 is TGTGCCAGCAGCGTTTGGGGGAGCTCCTACAATGAGCAGTTCTTC. Residues: CASSVWGSSYNEQFF.

The rearrangement joins TRBV5-4 to TRBJ2-2, with D possibly matching TRBD1 (6 bases). The CDR3 totals 17 residues. The V and J ends lost 0 bases and 1 base respectively, with 13 bases between them. CDR1 is SGHNT, CDR2 YYREEE, per germline (reference sequence). CDR3 coding DNA: TGTGCCAGCAGCTTGGCCCCAGGACAGAAGAACACCGGGGAGCTGTTTTTT. It is translated as CASSLAPGQKNTGELFF. Full variable domain (remainder filled in from reference TRBV5-4 and TRBJ2-2): ETGVTQSPTHLIKTRGQQVTLRCSSQSGHNTVSWYQQALGQGPQFIFQYYREEENGRGNFPPRFSGLQFPNYSSELNVNALELDDSALYLCASSLAPGQKNTGELFFGEGSRLTVL.

The chain carries TRBV10-3 and TRBJ1-2, with TRBD1 matching over 7 bases. Germline V gene data show CDR1 as ENHRY and CDR2 as SYGVKD. Unmatched junction bases numbered 7, after V lost 6 bases and J lost 0 bases. This CDR3 has 15 residues. The CDR3 region has the DNA TGTGCCATCAGCTCTAGACAGGGCGCTAACTATGGCTACACCTTC. Translation: CAISSRQGANYGYTF.

The CDR3 DNA follows: TGCGCCACCTCCCCAGGACAAGGTTTTGGCGAGCAGTACTTC. This sequence encodes CATSPGQGFGEQYF. V and J are TRBV4-3 and TRBJ2-7, with D perhaps TRBD1 (5 bases). V gave up 10 bases and J gave up 6 bases, with 22 bases separating them. Germline CDR1 reads LGHNA; CDR2 reads YSLEER. The CDR3 consists of 14 residues.

The chain carries TRBV5-1 and TRBJ2-3, with 8 bases identical to TRBD2. Looked up from germline, CDR1 is SGHRS and CDR2 is YFSETQ. The CDR3 consists of 17 residues. The J segment lost 3 bases and the V segment lost 2 bases, leaving 11 bases of the junction unmatched. CDR3 loop: CASSFKTSVLATDTQYF. The CDR3 region has the DNA TGCGCCAGCAGCTTCAAGACTAGCGTACTAGCTACAGATACGCAGTATTTT. The variable domain in full, with the rest retrieved from reference TRBV5-1 and TRBJ2-3, is KAGVTQTPRYLIKTRGQQVTLSCSPISGHRSVSWYQQTPGQGLQFLFEYFSETQRNKGNFPGRFSGRQFSNSRSEMNVSTLELGDSALYLCASSFKTSVLATDTQYFGPGTRLTVL.

The chain employs TRBV6-1 and TRBJ2-7; 8 bases align to TRBD1. Germline assignment: CDR1 MNHNS and CDR2 SASEGT. J gave up 0 bases and V 7 bases, and 2 bases lay outside the gene matches. This CDR3 contains 13 residues. As DNA, the CDR3 is TGTGCCAGCACGGACAGGGTCTCCTACGAGCAGTACTTC. Protein product: CASTDRVSYEQYF.

The V call is TRBV4-3, the J call TRBJ1-5, with D tentatively TRBD1 (5 bases). Germline assignment: CDR1 LGHNA and CDR2 YSLEER. Trimming took off 5 bases at V and 3 bases at J, with 11 bases between the two ends. This CDR3 has 14 amino acids. In nucleotides, the CDR3 is TGCGCCAGCAGCAAGGGACCGCACAATCAGCCCCAGCATTTT. Translation gives CASSKGPHNQPQHF.

V gene TRBV28 combines with J gene TRBJ2-1; D is undetermined. V lost 2 bases to trimming and J lost 1 base, with 18 bases between them. The CDR3 length is 18 residues. Looked up from germline, CDR1 is MDHEN and CDR2 is SYDVKM. This CDR3 reads CASSLVYRGQESYNEQFF. The DNA for the CDR3 is TGTGCCAGCAGTTTAGTTTATCGTGGTCAGGAATCCTACAATGAGCAGTTCTTC.

The genes are TRBV19 and TRBJ1-5, with 9 positions matching TRBD1. Per the germline V gene, CDR1 is LNHDA and CDR2 is SQIVND (reference sequence). The V segment lost 9 bases and the J segment 6 bases; nucleotides outside the gene matches: 6. The CDR3 spans 13 residues. This CDR3 reads CASRDRAFQPQHF. The CDR3 DNA reads as TGTGCCAGCCGGGACAGGGCTTTTCAGCCCCAGCATTTT. The variable domain in full, with the rest retrieved from reference TRBV19 and TRBJ1-5, is DGGITQSPKYLFRKEGQNVTLSCEQNLNHDAMYWYRQDPGQGLRLIYYSQIVNDFQKGDIAEGYSVSREKKESFPLTVTSAQKNPTAFYLCASRDRAFQPQHFGDGTRLSIL.

The rearrangement links TRBV10-3 to TRBJ2-3, with D uncertain. Germline V gene sequence: CDR1 ENHRY, CDR2 SYGVKD. Trimming left V 0 bases short and J 0 bases short, with 10 bases between. This CDR3 is built from 16 residues. The CDR3 bases are TGTGCCATCAGTGAGTCGCTGGATCCTAGCACAGATACGCAGTATTTT. Translating gives CAISESLDPSTDTQYF.

The chain combines TRBV14 with TRBJ2-5, with a tentative D call TRBD1 (6 bases). V was clipped by 2 bases and J by 2 bases, with 12 bases between them. There are 15 residues in the CDR3. Germline CDR1 SGHDN, CDR2 FVKESK. CDR3 nucleotides: TGTGCCAGCAGCCAATCCAGGGGATTGCAAGAGACCCAGTACTTC. Its translation is CASSQSRGLQETQYF.

The chain has TRBV30 and TRBJ1-1; D possibly corresponds to TRBD1 (6 bases). V dropped 3 bases and J dropped 8 bases, with 10 bases sitting between them. The CDR3 is 11 residues long. Germline CDR1 is GTSNPN and CDR2 is SVGIG (reference sequence). CDR3 sequence (DNA): TGTGCCTGGAGACCGGGGGCAGAAGCTTTCTTT. Translated: CAWRPGAEAFF. Full variable domain (outside the CDR3, taken from reference TRBV30 and TRBJ1-1): SQTIHQWPATLVQPVGSPLSLECTVEGTSNPNLYWYRQAAGRGLQLLFYSVGIGQISSEVPQNLSASRPQDRQFILSSKKLLLSDSGFYLCAWRPGAEAFFGQGTRLTVV.

The chain combines TRBV9 with TRBJ2-7; D is ambiguous. Germline values: CDR1 SGDLS, CDR2 YYNGEE. CDR3 length equals 14 residues. The V gene lost 0 bases and the J gene lost 0 bases, with 7 bases spanning the gap. The CDR3 sequence is CASSVGGDSYEQYF. CDR3 nucleotide sequence: TGTGCCAGCAGCGTAGGCGGTGACTCCTACGAGCAGTACTTC.

This chain connects TRBV28 to TRBJ1-4, with D hard to call. The germline V gene encodes CDR1 MDHEN and CDR2 SYDVKM. The CDR3 runs 18 residues. Trimming removed 3 bases at V and 0 bases at J, with 17 bases between. The DNA of the CDR3 is TGTGCCAGCAGTTTCTGGGCAAGTTACTATGCAACTAATGAAAAACTGTTTTTT. Translating it yields CASSFWASYYATNEKLFF.

In regard to this clone: The germline gene is not matched at one end of the junction; a read error may be the cause. The sample carries other DNA sequences with the same CDR3. This chain connects TRBV19 to TRBJ2-7; 8 positions match TRBD1. CDR3 length equals 19 residues. Germline V gene sequence: CDR1 LNHDA, CDR2 SQIVND (reference sequence). The CDR3 region is CASSINVGTGFSLDYEQYF. CDR3 DNA: TGTGCCAGCAGTATCAATGTCGGGACAGGCTTTTCTCTCGACTACGAGCAGTACTTC.

CDR3 sequence (DNA): TGTGCCAGCACAGGACAGGGGCGGGAAGAGACCCAGTACTTC. Residues: CASTGQGREETQYF. V usage is TRBV2 and J usage is TRBJ2-5; 9 nucleotides match TRBD1. Germline CDR1 is SNHLY and CDR2 is FYNNEI. The V gene end was trimmed by 7 bases and the J gene end by 3 bases; junction bases not matched to a gene: 6. CDR3 length: 14 amino acids.